This TCR beta chain was captured in a study of cytomegalovirus exposure and HLA in healthy donors (dated by TCRdb to 2017 to 2019). Study-level background: In an earlier analysis of under 750 of the donors, under 300 Gb of sequence data and roughly 100 million unique TCR beta sequences from some 170 million T cells were reported. An early release covering about 600 HLA-typed donors comprised roughly 300 gigabases of sequencing data and tens of millions of unique TCR sequences. Among the roughly 380 genotyped donors, around 81% belonged to the genetic ancestry cluster associated with self-reported Caucasian donors. The aim of the study was to test whether cataloging public T cell receptors could identify signatures of past pathogen exposure. Using immunosequencing, the study profiled T cell repertoires from about 650 subjects and related those repertoires to cytomegalovirus serostatus. In addition to the first cohort of roughly 700 subjects, a separate validation cohort of approximately 130 different subjects was used. To predict cytomegalovirus infection status, the study combined high-throughput TCR immunosequencing, statistical association of individual TCRs with disease status, and machine learning. To study patterns of TCR occurrence, a later analysis re-analyzed previously published TCR beta repertoires from around 660 donors and added high-resolution HLA genotyping. In the later analysis, no new phenotypic data were used to find candidate immune exposures; instead, reliance was placed on TCR beta sequences and their occurrence across donors. To decide whether each TCR beta V gene segment behaved as functional or pseudogenic, an earlier analysis of some 540 of the donors relied on high-throughput TCR beta sequencing. Donor age, sex, ethnicity and CMV serostatus were compiled alongside the repertoire data. Genome-wide SNP genotypes for about 55% of the 666 donors were used in a later genetic analysis, which treated that subset as a discovery cohort. All discovery cohort repertoires had been generated on a single sequencing platform. HLA typing covered class I and class II loci at four-digit resolution. The number of donors typed differed by locus, with 629-630 for A, B, C, DRB1 and DQB1, over 500 for DQA1, 600 to 610 for DPA1, and around 450 for DPB1. Roughly 5 DR-DQ haplotypes were handled as single units for association and clustering, since linkage in the cohort was strong. On average, roughly 250,000 unique TCR beta nucleotide sequences were sequenced per donor among some 420 genotyped donors of the cohort, with 15% to 20% of those sequences being non-productive. Overall study outcomes, separate from this receptor: The 87-base-pair reads could not distinguish some IMGT-functional V segments, including TRBV6-2 and TRBV6-3, so those segments were excluded. When HLA alleles, especially DR and DQ, strongly co-occurred, TCR associations were difficult to assign to individual alleles. The study gave a list of 150 to 200 TCR beta chains associated with cytomegalovirus. A further reported finding was that TCR beta sequences accurately predicted the HLA-A and HLA-B alleles for most subjects in the first cohort. Compared with equally common non-associated chains, HLA-associated TCR beta chains in a later analysis were more clonally expanded and had lower generation probabilities. Most CMV-associated TCR beta chains appeared to be HLA-restricted in a later analysis, and the HLA associations seemed to be driven largely by CMV exposure. According to a later analysis, parvovirus B19, influenza, CMV and Epstein-Barr virus appeared linked to several top co-occurrence clusters. A later analysis found that TCR association rates varied across HLA loci, with DRB1 alleles showing the most associated TCRs and HLA-C alleles the fewest. About 15 rarely observed V segments, including chromosome 9 orphons, were excluded from the earlier analysis of about 600 of the donors because counts were too low. An association between a missense DCLRE1C variant and V-gene and J-gene trimming of TCR beta chains was found in a later genetic analysis and replicated in an independent cohort. The authors suggested that the approach could potentially be extended to other disease states and immunological phenotypes. In an earlier analysis of 587 of the donors, most TCR beta V segments appeared in productive rearrangements about 90% or about 30% of the time, broadly matching IMGT annotations. A few of the identified cytomegalovirus-associated TCR beta chains were confirmed in vitro to be specific for cytomegalovirus antigens. A later analysis associated roughly 17,000 TCR beta sequences with specific HLA alleles at a false discovery rate of 0.05. In a later genetic analysis, fewer N-insertions in productive TCRs were reported among donors in an Asian-associated ancestry cluster than the roughly 640-donor mean. Across donors, most TCR sequences were observed very rarely, whereas some public TCRs were present in many individuals. Sequencing depth was assumed to be roughly uniform across donors in the presence/absence analyses, though that assumption may not hold. Correlated functional status among segregating V segments might reflect linkage disequilibrium, but an unknown experimental factor could not be ruled out. The cohort was sequenced for TCR beta chains only, and without alpha or paired-chain data the features that could be detected were limited. A group of highly shared sequence variants was considered likely to be a technical artifact of the sequencing pipeline. CMV serostatus was the only immune exposure information available for the cohort. HLA typing was unavailable for some donors at each locus, so association tests used only the typed subset. Cytomegalovirus status was reported to be diagnosed by the classifier with high specificity and sensitivity in both the original and validation cohorts.

The receptor library was made with the immunoSEQ multiplex PCR assay. For the multiplex PCR, a mixture combining 60 forward primers for TCR Vbeta segments and 13 reverse primers for TCR Jbeta segments was used. The CDR3 region of rearranged TCR beta genes was amplified from genomic DNA with a multiplex PCR assay. The amplified TCR beta libraries were sequenced on the Illumina HiSeq System as 87-base-pair reads. For the original study's pipeline: A later analysis tallied 70 million to 100 million unique TCR beta chains across the 666 repertoires, and about 10 million of those chains were shared by two or more donors. To remove PCR and sequencing errors, raw reads were error-corrected and collapsed into unique sequences using a nearest-neighbor algorithm that merged closely related sequences. CDR3 sequences were aligned to IMGT reference sequences to assign V, D and J gene segments. For a sequence to be retained, a match of at least six nucleotides was required to both a V gene segment and a J gene segment. Rearrangements were called productive when the CDR3 lacked stop codons and stayed in frame with V and J; all others were non-productive. Following IMGT convention, CDR3 was defined as the stretch from the second conserved V-encoded cysteine up to the conserved J-encoded phenylalanine. Sequences without an unambiguous match to a single V gene segment were excluded from the earlier analysis of almost 600 of the donors. In an earlier analysis of 500 to 750 of the donors, V segments were called functional above 56.7% productive rearrangements and were called segregating when the between-donor standard deviation exceeded 5%. A statistical classification framework was developed to diagnose cytomegalovirus status using the catalog of TCR beta chain sequences. In a later analysis, V and J genes were assigned by comparing TCR nucleotide sequences against IMGT/GENE-DB human TR gene sequences. The TCRdist pipeline was used in a later analysis to assign CDR3 sequences and most-parsimonious VDJ recombination scenarios. In a later analysis, every TCR beta chain was defined by the combination of its CDR3 amino acid sequence and its V-gene family, and reads without a unique V-gene family were dropped. A later analysis removed 550 to 650 highly shared, low-generation-probability nucleotide sequences to deal with suspected cross-contamination and a sequencing artifact. A later analysis calculated a clonal expansion index for each public chain from normalized within-repertoire ranks of inferred template counts. A later analysis computed generation probabilities with a VDJ recombination model fitted to out-of-frame rearrangements, and checked the results against IGoR. In a later analysis, TCR-TCR, TCR-HLA and TCR-CMV co-occurrence was scored with hypergeometric tests, and a repertoire-size bias correction was applied to TCR pairs. To estimate false discovery rates, a later analysis permuted the HLA or CMV assignments 20 times. A later analysis grouped co-occurring TCRs with DBSCAN, adding TCRdist sequence similarity when clustering within HLA-allele-positive subsets. Repertoires with fewer than 30,000 or more than 120,000 public chains were left out of co-occurrence clustering, as were four to six repertoires with anomalous nucleotide sharing. In TCRdb, the immuneACCESS table is reduced to in-frame sequences with V and J assigned. These tables do not hold every clone; where another copy was compared, an unresolved V gene accounts for under half, and the others remain unexplained. The V and J calls and clone size come from that table; D and trimming were worked out from the DNA. The sample table holds roughly 110,000 clones, of which 70% to 75% were seen once. Clones ranked in the top ten supply 2.8% of the sample.

V has 0 bases trimmed and J has 9 bases trimmed; junction bases matching no gene number 7. The germline V gene (reference sequence) supplies CDR1 MNHEY and CDR2 SMNVEV. The CDR3 starts with the cysteine, ends with the phenylalanine, and has 15 residues. The read is trimmed to its CDR3 DNA, 45 bases read in frame from base 1. In total, 630 or so healthy bone marrow donors made up the cohort. At the time of sampling, every cohort member was nominally healthy, though immune exposures that went unrecorded were likely present. The donor was CMV seronegative and belonged to the group of 352 seronegative cohort members. A peripheral blood sample was provided by each donor, and peripheral blood mononuclear cells were used for TCR beta sequencing. Genomic DNA extraction from the blood cell samples was performed with the Qiagen DNeasy Blood Extraction Kit. This clone was seen only once. What antigen it recognizes has not been identified. It has no much larger one-base neighbor in the sample; base qualities were not kept.

The chain joins TRBV27 to TRBJ2-1; TRBD2 lines up with 8 middle nucleotides. This TCR derives from a female donor in good health and CMV-seronegative. The sample comprised PBMCs. The CDR3 is CASSLSRAGEVEQFF. The DNA is TGTGCCAGCAGTTTATCTCGAGCGGGAGAGGTTGAGCAGTTCTTC.